The entry below gives a single TCR beta chain sequence along with its context. Its antigen is not known. The data are from a study of OX40 agonist ivuxolimab in advanced cancers. Study in general: People in dose escalation had one of these cancers: hepatocellular carcinoma, melanoma, renal cell or head and neck cancer. Partial responses were achieved by three patients, of whom one had hepatocellular carcinoma and two had cutaneous melanoma. General study points: Some patients without response likewise showed low normalized clonal expansion. More expanded clones were found, on average, in CD8+ than in CD4+ T cells.

Trimming left V 5 bases short and J 7 bases short, with 20 bases between. This CDR3 contains 15 residues. Germline V CDR1 and CDR2: MNHEY, SMNVEV (reference sequence). Only in-frame clones appear in the TCRdb table, and some are missing; sequencing was by immunoSEQ multiplex PCR. The sample has some 70,000 clones; around 87% are singletons. The sequence was collected from an adult with an advanced solid tumor such as melanoma, head and neck, liver or kidney cancer. This rearrangement joins TRBV27 to TRBJ1-2; D is perhaps TRBD1 (6 bases). The specimen comprised CD4+ or CD8+ T cells sorted from blood, sampled in a trial of the OX40 agonist ivuxolimab. The CDR3 DNA is TGTGCCAGCAGTCCCACGACAGGTTTTAATCGTGGCTACACCTTC. Its translation is CASSPTTGFNRGYTF.